What follows is one T cell receptor (beta chain) and its context. Its target is not known. Vbeta (60) and Jbeta (13) primers were used in the PCR. Sequenced by immunoSEQ multiplex PCR; TCRdb stores in-frame clones only, minus some. The data show 150,000 to 200,000 clones, roughly 87% seen once. The data belong to a study of cytomegalovirus exposure and HLA in healthy donors. Study-wide results and limits: As was reported, the HLA-A and HLA-B alleles of most subjects were accurately predicted from TCR beta sequences. Accounts indicate the classifier identified cytomegalovirus status with strong specificity and sensitivity. Per a prior analysis, the majority of TCR beta V segments were productive roughly 90% or roughly 30% of the time.

All donors participated as healthy donors of bone marrow. J lost 0 bases, V lost 0 bases, and 11 bases had no gene match. Germline assignment: CDR1 LNHNV and CDR2 YYDKDF (reference sequence). This CDR3 has 20 residues. This receptor was taken from a middle-aged man in good health and CMV-seronegative. The sequencing sample was made of PBMCs. This rearrangement joins TRBV15 to TRBJ1-3; TRBD1 aligns across 10 bases. CDR3 in amino acids: CATSRDRTSGQGRSGNTIYF. The DNA of the CDR3 is TGTGCCACCAGCAGAGACCGAACCTCGGGACAGGGGCGCTCTGGAAACACCATATATTTT.